The rows below give T cell receptor beta chains drawn from one sample of a study of early T cells in non-severe SARS-CoV-2 infection. From the 5' RACE reads, TCRdb called clonotypes with MiXCR, one entry per CDR3 protein. The profile shows tens of thousands of distinct CDR3 sequences, 4.6% of them singletons. Sequencing was performed on whole blood, taken at baseline. The receptors here all came from an adult who was a healthcare worker with PCR-confirmed SARS-CoV-2 infection or an uninfected control (not recorded which). Each CDR3 is given with its conserved first and last residue. Each record gives: V gene, J gene, D gene, clone size, CDR3 DNA, CDR3 protein. The D gene is left open where the match is weak. Rows may omit the clone size; those that give it use once, few, many or a size class.

V: TRBV2
J: TRBJ2-3
D: NA
size: many
DNA: TGTGCCAGCAGTGCTTTCGATACGCAGTATTTT
CDR3: CASSAFDTQYF

V: TRBV19
J: TRBJ2-1
D: TRBD1
size: many
DNA: TGTGCCAGTAGTGGGACAGGGGGGAATGAGCAGTTCTTC
CDR3: CASSGTGGNEQFF

V: TRBV3-1
J: TRBJ2-3
D: NA
size: many
DNA: TGTGCCAGCAGCCGGGGCGATACGCAGTATTTT
CDR3: CASSRGDTQYF

V: TRBV12-5
J: TRBJ2-1
D: NA
size: many
DNA: TGTGCTAGTGGTTTGCAACAGGGATTCTTGGGCAATGAGCAGTTCTTC
CDR3: CASGLQQGFLGNEQFF

V: TRBV7-2
J: TRBJ2-7
D: TRBD1
size: NA
DNA: TGTGCCAGCAGCTTGAGGGAGAGGGACAGGTACGAGCAGTACTTC
CDR3: CASSLRERDRYEQYF

V: TRBV6-2/TRBV6-3
J: TRBJ2-3
D: TRBD2
size: many
DNA: TGTGCCAGCAGTTACGGGACTAGCGGGATCACAATATTCACAGATACGCAGTATTTT
CDR3: CASSYGTSGITIFTDTQYF

V: TRBV9
J: TRBJ2-1
D: NA
size: many
DNA: TGTGCCAGCAGCGTCCGGGGGACCTACAATGAGCAGTTCTTC
CDR3: CASSVRGTYNEQFF

V: TRBV10-1
J: TRBJ2-2
D: NA
size: many
DNA: TGCGCCAGCAGTGCCGGGTTGAACACCGGGGAGCTGTTTTTT
CDR3: CASSAGLNTGELFF

V: TRBV7-6
J: TRBJ2-1
D: TRBD2
size: many
DNA: TGTGCCAGCAGCCTAGGACTAGGTAGATCCAATGAGCAGTTCTTC
CDR3: CASSLGLGRSNEQFF

V: TRBV3-1
J: TRBJ1-5
D: NA
size: many
DNA: TGTGCCAGCAGCCAAGGGGGTACTGATCAGCCCCAGCATTTT
CDR3: CASSQGGTDQPQHF

V: TRBV20-1
J: TRBJ2-7
D: TRBD2
size: medium-sized
DNA: TGCAGTGCTAGAGAGCGGGAGTACGAGCAGTACTTC
CDR3: CSAREREYEQYF

V: TRBV10-3
J: TRBJ1-1
D: TRBD1
size: many
DNA: TGTGCCTCTGACAGGGATCCGAACACTGAAGCTTTCTTT
CDR3: CASDRDPNTEAFF

V: TRBV5-4
J: TRBJ2-1
D: TRBD2
size: many
DNA: TGTGCCAGCAGCTCCCTAGCGGGAGGGGTATACAATGAGCAGTTCTTC
CDR3: CASSSLAGGVYNEQFF

V: TRBV20-1
J: TRBJ2-5
D: NA
size: many
DNA: TGCGCCAGGAAGACCCAGTACTTC
CDR3: CARKTQYF

V: TRBV28
J: TRBJ1-5
D: NA
size: many
DNA: TGTGCCAGCAGGACCGGAGGCAATCAGCCCCAGCATTTT
CDR3: CASRTGGNQPQHF

V: TRBV6-1
J: TRBJ2-7
D: NA
size: many
DNA: TGTGCCAGCAGTGAAGTGTCAGGGAGCTCCTACGAGCAGTACTTC
CDR3: CASSEVSGSSYEQYF

V: TRBV3-1
J: TRBJ2-1
D: TRBD2
size: many
DNA: TGTGCCAGCAGCCAAGTTAGCGGGGGGGCAAAGGATGAGCAGTTCTTC
CDR3: CASSQVSGGAKDEQFF

V: TRBV4-3
J: TRBJ2-1
D: TRBD2
size: many
DNA: TGCGCCAGCAGCCAAGGGACTAGCGATAACAATGAGCAGTTCTTC
CDR3: CASSQGTSDNNEQFF

V: TRBV27
J: TRBJ2-7
D: TRBD2
size: many
DNA: TGTGCCAGCAGTTTAGCGGGAGTCCCCTACGAGCAGTACTTC
CDR3: CASSLAGVPYEQYF

V: TRBV12-3/TRBV12-4
J: TRBJ1-6
D: TRBD1
size: few
DNA: TGTGCCAGCAGTTTAACAGGGGATAATTCACCCCTCCACTTT
CDR3: CASSLTGDNSPLHF

V: TRBV7-2
J: TRBJ2-1
D: NA
size: many
DNA: TGTGCCAGCAGCTTAGGGGGAGGGGGCACCTACAATGAGCAGTTCTTC
CDR3: CASSLGGGGTYNEQFF

V: TRBV4-3
J: TRBJ2-2
D: TRBD2
size: NA
DNA: TGCGCCAGCAGCCAAGAGGGGGGGAGGCCAGGGACGGACGGGGAGCTGTTTTTT
CDR3: CASSQEGGRPGTDGELFF

V: TRBV20-1
J: TRBJ2-7
D: NA
size: many
DNA: TGCAGTGCTAGACCGGCCGAGCAGTACTTC
CDR3: CSARPAEQYF

V: TRBV6-1
J: TRBJ2-5
D: NA
size: NA
DNA: TGTGCCAGCAGTGAAGCTAGCAGACCCCAAGAGACCCAGTACTTC
CDR3: CASSEASRPQETQYF

V: TRBV20-1
J: TRBJ2-3
D: NA
size: many
DNA: TGCAGTGCTAGAGATTACCGGGACTCTAGCACAGATACGCAGTATTTT
CDR3: CSARDYRDSSTDTQYF

V: TRBV11-3
J: TRBJ2-2
D: NA
size: many
DNA: TGTGCCAGCAGCTTAGCCAGGCCGGACACCGGGGAGCTGTTTTTT
CDR3: CASSLARPDTGELFF

V: TRBV7-9
J: TRBJ2-6
D: NA
size: many
DNA: TGTGCCAGCAGCTGGAGAGAATCCGGGGCCAACGTCCTGACTTTC
CDR3: CASSWRESGANVLTF

V: TRBV7-2
J: TRBJ2-5
D: NA
size: NA
DNA: TGTGCCAGCAGCTTAGATTACGGACAAGAGACCCAGTACTTC
CDR3: CASSLDYGQETQYF

V: TRBV9
J: TRBJ2-2
D: TRBD2
size: NA
DNA: TGTGCCAGCAGCGTAGTCGGGAGGGACGCCGGGGAGCTGTTTTTT
CDR3: CASSVVGRDAGELFF

V: TRBV18
J: TRBJ2-1
D: TRBD1
size: many
DNA: TGTGCCAGCTACCCCACGACAGGGAAAAATGAGCAGTTCTTC
CDR3: CASYPTTGKNEQFF

V: TRBV19
J: TRBJ2-3
D: NA
size: few
DNA: TGTGCCAGTAGTAGCCCCTCTCAGGGCAAAGATACGCAGTATTTT
CDR3: CASSSPSQGKDTQYF

V: TRBV5-1
J: TRBJ2-5
D: TRBD1
size: few
DNA: TGCGCCAGCAGCGTATCGGTAGGGGGCGGTTCCCAAGAGACCCAGTACTTC
CDR3: CASSVSVGGGSQETQYF

V: TRBV29-1
J: TRBJ1-5
D: NA
size: many
DNA: TGCAGCGGTGACCGGGGGGCAATGTGTCAGCCCCAGCATTTT
CDR3: CSGDRGAMCQPQHF

V: TRBV10-1
J: TRBJ2-3
D: TRBD2
size: many
DNA: TGCGCCAGCAGTTTCGCGGGAGCAAATACGCAGTATTTT
CDR3: CASSFAGANTQYF

V: TRBV6-6
J: TRBJ2-7
D: TRBD1
size: many
DNA: TGTGCCAGCAGTTACGGTGGGACAGGTTACGAGCAGTACTTC
CDR3: CASSYGGTGYEQYF

V: TRBV6-6
J: TRBJ1-4
D: NA
size: many
DNA: TGTGCCAGCATACCCAGCGGGCTCGAGGCGCCTGAAAAACTGTTTTTT
CDR3: CASIPSGLEAPEKLFF

V: TRBV7-9
J: TRBJ2-3
D: NA
size: many
DNA: TGTGCCAGCAGCTTAGGACAGATCACAGATACGCAGTATTTT
CDR3: CASSLGQITDTQYF

V: TRBV20-1
J: TRBJ1-2
D: NA
size: many
DNA: TGCAGTGCCGCCGGCCATGGGGGCTATGGCTACACCTTC
CDR3: CSAAGHGGYGYTF

V: TRBV7-9
J: TRBJ2-1
D: NA
size: many
DNA: TGTGCCAGCAGCTTTGGGGCCTGGGTAGTCAATGAGCAGTTCTTC
CDR3: CASSFGAWVVNEQFF

V: TRBV18
J: TRBJ2-2
D: NA
size: few
DNA: TGTGCCAGCTCACAGAACCAGGGGAAGGACACCGGGGAGCTGTTTTTT
CDR3: CASSQNQGKDTGELFF

V: TRBV12-3/TRBV12-4
J: TRBJ2-7
D: TRBD2
size: many
DNA: TGTGCCAGCAGTGCGACTAGCTTGCCCCTGCCGTTGGCCGAGCAGTACTTC
CDR3: CASSATSLPLPLAEQYF

V: TRBV18
J: TRBJ1-4
D: TRBD1
size: many
DNA: TGTGCCAGCTCACCACCTTGGGACAGGGGTAGAGAAAAACTGTTTTTT
CDR3: CASSPPWDRGREKLFF

V: TRBV10-3
J: TRBJ2-7
D: NA
size: NA
DNA: TGTGCCATCGAACACAGGGACTACGAGCAGTACTTC
CDR3: CAIEHRDYEQYF

V: TRBV2
J: TRBJ2-7
D: NA
size: many
DNA: TGTGCCAGCAGGGACCTCCCTCCGAACGAGCAGTACTTC
CDR3: CASRDLPPNEQYF

V: TRBV20-1
J: TRBJ2-7
D: TRBD2
size: many
DNA: TGCAGTGCGCCCGACCCCCGACTAGCGACCTACGAGCAGTACTTC
CDR3: CSAPDPRLATYEQYF